This TCR beta chain was sequenced during a study of PD-L1 blockade in urothelial cancer. Assay: immunoSEQ multiplex PCR; the TCRdb copy retains only in-frame clones and omits some. The sample carries roughly 100,000 clones, over 75% recorded once. Unmatched junction bases numbered 3, after V lost 6 bases and J lost 1 base. The CDR3 sequence is 15 residues long. Germline loops: CDR1 MNHNS, CDR2 SASEGT. Sequenced here: PBMCs, sampled around atezolizumab (anti-PD-L1) treatment. This sequence joins TRBV6-1 and TRBJ2-5; 12 bases align to TRBD2. The origin of this receptor is a man in his fifties or sixties with urothelial cancer. CDR3 coding DNA: TGTGCCAGCAGGAGGACTAGCGGGGCCCAAGAGACCCAGTACTTC. It specifies CASRRTSGAQETQYF.